This TCR beta chain was sequenced in a study of blood T cell repertoires in COVID-19. Study at large: Some COVID-19 samples were acute and others convalescent; all came from the United States, Italy and Spain.

The table came from immunoSEQ multiplex PCR; TCRdb's copy has only in-frame clones and leaves some out. The sample has approximately 150,000 clones, around 89% seen once. The sequenced sample was peripheral blood. This clonotype was sampled from a man in his forties or fifties with active or convalescent COVID-19.

The CDR3 DNA follows: TGTGCCAGCAGCTTGCTCCCCCGTAGAGATACGCAGTATTTT. Translating gives CASSLLPRRDTQYF. V usage is TRBV5-8 and J usage is TRBJ2-3; the D is unclear. Trimming removed 1 base at V and 5 bases at J, with 11 bases between. Germline CDR1 reads SGHTS; CDR2 reads YDEGEE. The CDR3 contains 14 residues.